What follows are 24 T cell receptor beta chains derived from one specimen sequenced in a study of CD8 T cells in Susac syndrome. The RNA input was roughly 0.45 to 1 ug, and it was reverse transcribed with random hexamers. TCRdb re-called the immunoSEQ multiplex PCR reads with MiXCR, one entry per CDR3 protein. The data contain some 52,000 distinct CDR3 sequences, roughly 93% of them singletons. What was sequenced was CD8+ T cells from PBMCs. The receptors stem from a human donor with multiple sclerosis.

The chain has TRBV4-2 and TRBJ2-7; D perhaps matches TRBD2 (6 bases). The CDR3 is 15 amino acids. Trimming removed 4 bases at V and 0 bases at J, with 13 bases between. Germline CDR1 is LGHNA and CDR2 is YNFKEQ. CDR3 bases: TGTGCCAGCAGCCCCAGTGGAGGGCCCTCCTACGAGCAGTACTTC. It yields the protein CASSPSGGPSYEQYF.

This chain connects TRBV6-1 to TRBJ1-2; D remains unclear. Trimming stripped 2 bases from V and 1 base from J, with 8 bases between. Germline V gene data show CDR1 as MNHNS and CDR2 as SASEGT. This CDR3 has 14 amino acids. The CDR3 nucleotides are TGTGCCAGCAGTGAATGGCAGGATAACTATGGCTACACCTTC. It encodes CASSEWQDNYGYTF.

The rearrangement links TRBV5-6 to TRBJ2-7; D gene uncertain. Germline CDR1 reads SGHDT; CDR2 reads YYEEEE. V shed 1 base and J shed 6 bases, with 14 bases lying between them. This CDR3 comprises 14 residues. Here the CDR3 reads CASSLPGGYVEQYF. In DNA, the CDR3 is TGTGCCAGCAGCTTGCCGGGTGGTTATGTCGAGCAGTACTTC.

Only a few counts were recorded for this clonotype. The V gene is TRBV15, the J gene TRBJ2-2; D tentatively fits TRBD1 or TRBD2 (5 bases each). V gave up 3 bases and J gave up 4 bases, with 12 bases separating them. The CDR3 covers 15 residues. CDR1 and CDR2 from the germline V gene are LNHNV and YYDKDF (reference sequence). The CDR3 sequence: CATSSGDGVTGELFF. In nucleotides, the CDR3 is TGTGCCACCAGCAGCGGGGACGGCGTCACCGGGGAGCTGTTTTTT.

This rearrangement joins TRBV29-1 to TRBJ1-2; D is ambiguous. This CDR3 region has 15 residues. CDR1 and CDR2 from the germline V gene are SQVTM and ANQGSEA. V was pared by 2 bases and J by 7 bases, with 20 bases between. The CDR3 coding sequence is TGCAGCGTTGAAATTGGGGAGGGTATGCTTGGTGGCTACACCTTC. This sequence encodes CSVEIGEGMLGGYTF.

The gene calls are TRBV7-9 and TRBJ1-6; D gene uncertain. Germline values: CDR1 SEHNR, CDR2 FQNEAQ (reference sequence). The CDR3 consists of 14 residues. V was clipped by 4 bases and J by 7 bases, with 11 bases between them. The CDR3 sequence: CASSSYFINSPLHF. The CDR3 DNA reads TGTGCCAGCAGCTCCTACTTCATAAATTCACCCCTCCACTTT.

The V and J genes are TRBV7-9 and TRBJ2-2, with D perhaps assigned TRBD1 or TRBD2 (5 bases each). Germline-derived CDR1 and CDR2 are SEHNR and FQNEAQ (reference sequence). Trimming removed 5 bases from V and 6 bases from J, with 16 bases in between. This CDR3 has 15 amino acids. The chain's CDR3 is CASSPRDLNSGELFF. CDR3 sequence (DNA): TGTGCCAGCAGCCCCCGGGACCTCAACTCCGGGGAGCTGTTTTTT.

The chain employs TRBV5-1 and TRBJ1-1, with D uncertain. The CDR3 loop spans 15 amino acids. Germline V lookup: CDR1 SGHRS, CDR2 YFSETQ. The ends were cut back, 3 bases at V and 2 bases at J, with 14 bases in the middle. CDR3 DNA sequence: TGCGCCAGCAGCTCAAACGCAGAGGCTAACACTGAAGCTTTCTTT. The encoded protein is CASSSNAEANTEAFF. Variable domain in full (rest from reference TRBV5-1 and TRBJ1-1): KAGVTQTPRYLIKTRGQQVTLSCSPISGHRSVSWYQQTPGQGLQFLFEYFSETQRNKGNFPGRFSGRQFSNSRSEMNVSTLELGDSALYLCASSSNAEANTEAFFGQGTRLTVV.

J is TRBJ2-1 and V is TRBV24-1; D not certain. The germline CDR1 and CDR2 sequences are KGHDR and SFDVKD. The CDR3 is made up of 15 amino acids. The V and J ends lost 4 bases and 10 bases respectively, with 19 bases between them. The CDR3 sequence: CATSDANRRTPEQFF. The CDR3 DNA reads as TGTGCCACCAGTGACGCGAATCGACGGACCCCCGAGCAGTTCTTC.

The rearrangement joins TRBV28 to TRBJ2-3, with D perhaps matching TRBD2 (6 bases). The CDR3 extends over 16 amino acids. Between the trimmed V and J ends, which lost 2 bases and 2 bases, there was a span of 14 bases. Germline CDR1 MDHEN, CDR2 SYDVKM. The CDR3 nucleotides read TGTGCCAGCAGTTTACGGGCGGGGCGGAACACAGATACGCAGTATTTT. As protein: CASSLRAGRNTDTQYF.

The J gene is TRBJ2-7, the V gene TRBV12-3 or TRBV12-4, with D perhaps matching TRBD2 (5 bases). The CDR3 contains 15 residues. Trimming removed 4 bases from V and 4 bases from J, with 17 bases in between. CDR3 DNA: TGTGCCAGCAGTTCCGCTCCCGAGGGAGATTACGAGCAGTACTTC. It encodes CASSSAPEGDYEQYF.

This clonotype was recorded only once. The V call is TRBV5-4, the J call TRBJ1-5; no clear D. Trimming left V 0 bases short and J 6 bases short, with 4 bases between. CDR1 and CDR2 (germline): SGHNT, YYREEE (reference sequence). This CDR3 contains 12 residues. As DNA, the CDR3 is TGTGCCAGCAGCTTGGACGGTCAGCCCCAGCATTTT. This encodes CASSLDGQPQHF.

This sequence joins TRBV7-9 and TRBJ1-2; D perhaps matches TRBD1 (6 bases). Trimming pared 5 bases from V and 3 bases from J, leaving 10 bases between. Germline CDR1 is SEHNR and CDR2 is FQNEAQ (reference sequence). The CDR3 extends over 13 amino acids. The CDR3 sequence: CASSTGSDYGYTF. Here the CDR3 DNA reads TGTGCCAGCAGCACAGGGTCGGACTATGGCTACACCTTC.

This chain joins TRBV7-9 and TRBJ1-5, with D hard to call. CDR3 size: 11 residues. Deletions cut 3 bases from V and 9 bases from J, with 6 bases between. From germline, CDR1 is SEHNR and CDR2 FQNEAQ (reference sequence). Here the CDR3 DNA reads TGTGCCAGCAGCTTGGAGGGGCCCCAGCATTTT. Its protein is CASSLEGPQHF. The entire variable domain, with the rest obtained from reference TRBV7-9 and TRBJ1-5, is as follows: DTGVSQNPRHKITKRGQNVTFRCDPISEHNRLYWYRQTLGQGPEFLTYFQNEAQLEKSRLLSDRFSAERPKGSFSTLEIQRTEQGDSAMYLCASSLEGPQHFGDGTRLSIL.

V usage is TRBV10-3 and J usage is TRBJ2-4; D unclear. The CDR3 runs 15 residues. V lost 0 bases to trimming and J lost 1 base, with 7 bases between them. The V gene's germline CDR1 is ENHRY and CDR2 SYGVKD. Here the CDR3 reads CAISESRTAKNIQYF. As DNA, the CDR3 is TGTGCCATCAGTGAGTCGAGGACCGCCAAAAACATTCAGTACTTC.

The chain combines TRBV30 with TRBJ2-3; D call uncertain. Germline lookup yields CDR1 GTSNPN and CDR2 SVGIG (reference sequence). V was cut by 3 bases and J by 3 bases, with 7 bases left in between. The CDR3 spans 12 residues. Written as DNA, the CDR3 is TGTGCCTGGAGGCATATGACAGATACGCAGTATTTT. It specifies CAWRHMTDTQYF.

The chain carries TRBV4-2 and TRBJ2-2; TRBD2 aligns across 12 bases. The trim removed 1 base at V and 5 bases at J, leaving 8 bases unmatched. The CDR3 is 18 residues long. The germline CDR1 and CDR2 sequences are LGHNA and YNFKEQ. CDR3 in amino acids: CASSQGTSGASETGELFF. In DNA, the CDR3 is TGTGCCAGCAGCCAAGGGACTAGCGGGGCTTCGGAGACCGGGGAGCTGTTTTTT.

This chain uses TRBV7-6 with TRBJ2-3; the match to TRBD1 covers 9 bases. CDR1 is SGHVS, CDR2 FNYEAQ, per germline. This CDR3 contains 18 residues. V lost 0 bases and J lost 4; bases outside the gene matches: 11. The CDR3 DNA reads TGTGCCAGCAGCTTAGCCAAACTTACCGGGACAGGGCCAGATACGCAGTATTTT. Translation gives CASSLAKLTGTGPDTQYF. Combining the CDR3 with reference TRBV7-6 and TRBJ2-3 gives the whole variable domain GAGVSQSPRYKVTKRGQDVALRCDPISGHVSLYWYRQALGQGPEFLTYFNYEAQQDKSGLPNDRFSAERPEGSISTLTIQRTEQRDSAMYRCASSLAKLTGTGPDTQYFGPGTRLTVL.

The CDR3 nucleotides are TGTGCCAGCAGCCAACTACAGGGGGCATACGAGCAGTACTTC. Protein sequence: CASSQLQGAYEQYF. This chain uses TRBV3-1 with TRBJ2-7, with 9 bases aligning to TRBD1. The germline gives CDR1 LGHDT, CDR2 YNNKEL (reference sequence). With 2 bases clipped from V and 4 bases from J, the junction kept 3 bases outside the gene matches. The CDR3 sequence is 14 residues long.

The V gene is TRBV4-1, the J gene TRBJ2-7, with D possibly TRBD1 on 6 matching bases. CDR3 length equals 18 residues. Germline V gene data show CDR1 as MGHRA and CDR2 as YSYEKL. The V end lost 0 bases, the J end lost 7 bases, and 25 bases lay between the germline ends. CDR3 sequence (DNA): TGCGCCAGCAGCCAAGATAATTCGGGCAGGGGAGACTCGGCTGAGCAGTACTTC. Its translation: CASSQDNSGRGDSAEQYF.

The chain employs TRBV5-1 and TRBJ1-2; TRBD1 aligns across 8 bases. After removal of 1 base from V and 4 bases from J, the junction contained 15 bases not matched to a gene. CDR3 length: 18 residues. Germline V gives CDR1 SGHRS, CDR2 YFSETQ. For the CDR3, the DNA is TGCGCCAGCAGCTTGCCAGGTGGTCCAGGGGGCCGGGGCTATGGCTACACCTTC. As protein: CASSLPGGPGGRGYGYTF.

V is TRBV7-9 and J is TRBJ1-2; no clear D gene. Trimming took off 3 bases at V and 0 bases at J, with 11 bases between the two ends. Germline V gene lookup returns CDR1 SEHNR and CDR2 FQNEAQ (reference sequence). The CDR3 covers 15 residues. The CDR3, as DNA: TGTGCCAGCAGCTTTATTAGTGAATCTAACTATGGCTACACCTTC. It encodes CASSFISESNYGYTF.

The J gene is TRBJ2-3, the V gene TRBV7-9, with D possibly being TRBD2 (6 bases). V was trimmed by 5 bases and J by 1 base, leaving 13 bases between them. Germline CDR1 SEHNR, CDR2 FQNEAQ (reference sequence). The CDR3 length is 15 residues. The CDR3: CASSVITGGTDTQYF. CDR3 bases: TGTGCCAGCAGCGTAATTACGGGGGGCACAGATACGCAGTATTTT.

This sequence joins TRBV27 and TRBJ1-2; 7 bases fit TRBD1. The CDR3 has 16 residues. Germline V lookup: CDR1 MNHEY, CDR2 SMNVEV (reference sequence). The V and J ends lost 2 bases and 7 bases, in that order; junction bases with no gene match: 13. The CDR3 loop reads CASSLKKGAERGGYTF. The CDR3 DNA follows: TGTGCCAGCAGTTTAAAAAAGGGGGCTGAAAGGGGTGGCTACACCTTC.